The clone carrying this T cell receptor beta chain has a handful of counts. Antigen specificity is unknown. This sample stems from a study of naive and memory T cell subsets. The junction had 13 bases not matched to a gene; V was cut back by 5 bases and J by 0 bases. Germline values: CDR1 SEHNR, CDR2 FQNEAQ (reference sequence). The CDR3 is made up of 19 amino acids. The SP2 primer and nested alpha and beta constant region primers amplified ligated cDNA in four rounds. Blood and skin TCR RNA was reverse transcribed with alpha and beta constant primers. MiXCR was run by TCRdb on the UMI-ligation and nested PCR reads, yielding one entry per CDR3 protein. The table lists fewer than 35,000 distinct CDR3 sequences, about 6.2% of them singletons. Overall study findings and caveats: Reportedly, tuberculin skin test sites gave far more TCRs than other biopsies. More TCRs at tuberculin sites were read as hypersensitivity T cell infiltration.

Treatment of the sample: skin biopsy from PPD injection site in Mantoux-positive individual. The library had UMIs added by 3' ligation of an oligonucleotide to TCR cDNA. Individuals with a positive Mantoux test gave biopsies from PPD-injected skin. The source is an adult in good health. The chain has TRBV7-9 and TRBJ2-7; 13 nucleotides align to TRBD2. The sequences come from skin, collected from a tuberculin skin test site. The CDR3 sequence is CASSPPTGLAGSLSYEQYF. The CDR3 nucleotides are TGTGCCAGCAGCCCCCCAACGGGACTAGCGGGGAGCCTCTCCTACGAGCAGTACTTC.